This TCR beta chain is drawn from a study of CD8 T cells in Susac syndrome. With random hexamers, reverse transcription was performed on about 0.5 to 1 ug of RNA. TCRdb ran MiXCR on the immunoSEQ multiplex PCR reads and lists one entry per CDR3 protein. The sample shows around 140,000 distinct CDR3 sequences, approximately 93% of them seen only once. The CDR3 is 12 residues long. Germline CDR1 is MNHNY and CDR2 is SVGAGI (reference sequence). V was cut by 8 bases and J by 6 bases, with 13 bases left in between. This TCR was sampled from a human donor in good health. The V gene is TRBV6-6, the J gene TRBJ1-1, with TRBD1 as a possible D gene (5 bases). Sample: CD4+ T cells from PBMCs. The DNA for the CDR3 is TGTGCCAGCGGCGGCGGGACGGCTGAAGCTTTCTTT. Amino acid sequence: CASGGGTAEAFF.